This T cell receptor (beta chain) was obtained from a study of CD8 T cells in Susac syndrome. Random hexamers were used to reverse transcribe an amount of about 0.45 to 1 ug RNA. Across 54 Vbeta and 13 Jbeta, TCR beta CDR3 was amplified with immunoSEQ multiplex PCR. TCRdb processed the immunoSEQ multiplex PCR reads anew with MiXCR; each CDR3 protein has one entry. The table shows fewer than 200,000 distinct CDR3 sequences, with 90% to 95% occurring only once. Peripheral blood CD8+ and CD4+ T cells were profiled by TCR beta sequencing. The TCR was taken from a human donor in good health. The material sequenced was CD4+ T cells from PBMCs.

CDR3 residues: CASSPNRVGNIQYF. CDR3 DNA sequence: TGTGCCAGCAGTCCAAACAGGGTGGGGAACATTCAGTACTTC. The V call is TRBV28, the J call TRBJ2-4; possible D gene TRBD1, 6 bases. The V and J ends lost 5 bases and 7 bases respectively, with 15 bases between them. This CDR3 has 14 amino acids. Per germline, CDR1 MDHEN and CDR2 SYDVKM.